The TCR beta chain under discussion was sequenced for a study of shared clonotypes between healthy human individuals. The protocol was immunoSEQ multiplex PCR, while the TCRdb copy is restricted to in-frame clones and leaves out a portion. The sample records 650,000 to 700,000 clones, about nine tenths being singletons. Germline loops: CDR1 MNHEY, CDR2 SMNVEV (reference sequence). CDR3 length equals 16 residues. Trimming took off 0 bases at V and 0 bases at J, with 12 bases between the two ends. The sequenced sample was memory CD8+ T cells from PBMCs. The sample's subset: CD45RO+ cells pooled with CCR7-negative TemRA cells. This sequence originates from a man between 18 and 35 years old in good health. Some clones in this sample may be carry-over from other donors' samples. The chain employs TRBV27 and TRBJ2-7, with D possibly being TRBD2 (5 bases). As DNA, the CDR3 is TGTGCCAGCAGTTTATCGGTGAGGGCAAGCTCCTACGAGCAGTACTTC. Translating gives CASSLSVRASSYEQYF.